Each of the 15 T cell receptor beta chains below was sequenced from the same sample in a study of patients and donors after allogeneic stem cell transplantation. In TCRdb, the RT-PCR reads were re-called with MiXCR into one record per CDR3 protein. The data contain tens of thousands of distinct CDR3 sequences, more than 25% of them singletons. The specimen sequenced was blood, either unsorted or a sorted T cell fraction (not recorded which). The receptor set was obtained from a human donor who was either an allogeneic HSCT recipient or a stem cell or donor lymphocyte infusion donor (not recorded which). It is not recorded whose cells these are; they may come from a transplant donor.

This clonotype was detected once. The V gene is TRBV21-1, the J gene TRBJ2-3. TRBV21-1 is classified as a pseudogene. The CDR3 is 15 residues long. The CDR3 DNA sequence: TGTGCCAGCAGCAATGGCGGCTCTAGCACAGATACGCAGTATTTT. Translation gives CASSNGGSSTDTQYF.

The CDR3 sequence: CASSYSATNEKLFF. The CDR3 DNA follows: TGTGCCAGCAGTTACAGCGCAACTAATGAAAAACTGTTTTTT. V and J are TRBV6-5 and TRBJ1-4; D call uncertain. This CDR3 spans 14 amino acids. CDR1 and CDR2 from the germline V gene are MNHEY and SVGAGI. V gave up 2 bases and J gave up 0 bases, with 4 bases separating them.

This clonotype was detected a few times. This chain uses TRBV5-1 with TRBJ1-5; D is uncertain. Trimming took off 1 base at V and 6 bases at J, with 11 bases between the two ends. The CDR3 extends over 14 amino acids. CDR1 is SGHRS and CDR2 is YFSETQ in the germline V gene. The CDR3 region is CASSLFGSGQPQHF. The CDR3 nucleotides read TGCGCCAGCAGCTTGTTTGGGTCGGGTCAGCCCCAGCATTTT.

V gene TRBV9 combines with J gene TRBJ2-1; D perhaps matches TRBD1 (6 bases). CDR3 length equals 14 residues. The ends were cut back, 0 bases at V and 9 bases at J, with 13 bases in the middle. Germline CDR1 reads SGDLS; CDR2 reads YYNGEE. In DNA, the CDR3 is TGTGCCAGCAGCGTAGGGGTGGGGGCTTTTGAGCAGTTCTTC. Translation: CASSVGVGAFEQFF.

CDR3 bases: TGTGCCAGCAGATACGGTACAGTTGAAGCTTTCTTT. Protein product: CASRYGTVEAFF. This rearrangement joins TRBV6-6 to TRBJ1-1; D is uncertain. This CDR3 spans 12 amino acids. Trimming cost V 6 bases and J 7 bases, with 12 bases left between them. The germline gives CDR1 MNHNY, CDR2 SVGAGI (reference sequence).

This clonotype has a handful of counts. This rearrangement joins TRBV4-3 to TRBJ1-5; tentative D call: TRBD1 (6 bases). Germline V gene lookup returns CDR1 LGHNA and CDR2 YSLEER. The CDR3 has 14 residues. Trimming cost V 0 bases and J 5 bases, with 8 bases left between them. Here the CDR3 DNA reads TGCGCCAGCAGCCAAGATAGGGGGTATCAGCCCCAGCATTTT. It translates to CASSQDRGYQPQHF.

This chain connects TRBV5-1 to TRBJ2-3; D is undetermined. V gave up 0 bases and J gave up 0 bases, with 8 bases separating them. Germline V CDR1 and CDR2: SGHRS, YFSETQ. The CDR3 contains 15 residues. The CDR3 here is CASSLEDTSTDTQYF. The CDR3 DNA sequence: TGCGCCAGCAGCTTGGAAGACACGAGCACAGATACGCAGTATTTT.

There are a few counts of this clonotype. The chain employs TRBV12-3 or TRBV12-4 and TRBJ1-5, with D unresolved. Trimming stripped 6 bases from V and 2 bases from J, with 14 bases between. The CDR3 spans 15 residues. The CDR3 region is CASSRTWQGNQPQHF. CDR3 DNA: TGTGCCAGCAGCCGGACCTGGCAGGGCAATCAGCCCCAGCATTTT.

This clonotype was observed a handful of times. The chain combines TRBV12-3 or TRBV12-4 with TRBJ2-1, with no clear D. The CDR3 length is 13 residues. Trimming stripped 3 bases from V and 4 bases from J, with 7 bases between. DNA for the CDR3: TGTGCCAGCAGTTTGGGGTCTTACAATGAGCAGTTCTTC. It specifies CASSLGSYNEQFF.

V is TRBV12-3 or TRBV12-4 and J is TRBJ1-5; 9 bases fit TRBD1. Trimming cost V 6 bases and J 5 bases; bases outside gene matches: 5. The CDR3 covers 14 residues. CDR3 sequence reads: CASSRTGVHQPQHF. The CDR3 bases are TGTGCCAGCAGCCGGACAGGGGTCCATCAGCCCCAGCATTTT.

The J gene is TRBJ2-6, the V gene TRBV5-6, with TRBD1 matching over 8 bases. With 1 base clipped from V and 0 bases from J, the junction kept 6 bases outside the gene matches. The CDR3 consists of 18 residues. CDR1 and CDR2 from the germline V gene are SGHDT and YYEEEE. The CDR3 sequence is CASSLLGQDYSGANVLTF. DNA for the CDR3: TGTGCCAGCAGCTTGTTGGGACAGGATTACTCTGGGGCCAACGTCCTGACTTTC.

The chain employs TRBV7-9 and TRBJ1-2, with D possibly being TRBD1 (5 bases). Germline-derived CDR1 and CDR2 are SEHNR and FQNEAQ (reference sequence). This CDR3 is 13 amino acids long. The V end was cut by 8 bases, the J end by 0 bases, with 10 bases between. The CDR3 DNA sequence: TGTGCCAGCGATGGGGGAGCTAACTATGGCTACACCTTC. As protein: CASDGGANYGYTF.

The table lists this clonotype with a count of one. V usage is TRBV29-1 and J usage is TRBJ2-3, with TRBD2 matching 14 bases. The germline CDR1 and CDR2 sequences are SQVTM and ANQGSEA. The CDR3 length is 15 residues. J lost 4 bases, V lost 7 bases, and 7 bases had no gene match. CDR3 sequence reads: CSGTSGRPLPDTQYF. The CDR3 DNA is TGCAGCGGGACTAGCGGGAGGCCTTTACCAGATACGCAGTATTTT.

The chain joins TRBV2 to TRBJ1-5; TRBD1 agrees at 9 bases. Trimming removed 5 bases from V and 6 bases from J; junction bases left unmatched: 5. The CDR3 is 14 residues long. CDR1 SNHLY and CDR2 FYNNEI come from the germline V gene. The CDR3 here is CASSRTGDLQPQHF. In nucleotides, the CDR3 is TGTGCCAGCAGTAGGACAGGGGATCTTCAGCCCCAGCATTTT.

This clonotype has a handful of counts. This chain links TRBV12-3 or TRBV12-4 with TRBJ1-5, with D possibly matching TRBD1 (5 bases). V gave up 7 bases and J gave up 2 bases, with 9 bases separating them. The CDR3 runs 13 residues. DNA for the CDR3: TGTGCCAGCACCGGGGGAGGCAATCAGCCCCAGCATTTT. Protein sequence: CASTGGGNQPQHF.